This TCR beta chain derives from a study of blood T cell repertoires in COVID-19. On the study more broadly: The United States, Italy and Spain were the sources of the acute and convalescent COVID-19 samples. Sample material is recorded as cDNA or gDNA derived from T cells, B-cell-depleted T cells, or PBMCs.

Authors' data handling: Amplification with reference gene primers provided the estimates of nucleated cell counts. Generated by immunoSEQ multiplex PCR, the TCRdb table keeps only in-frame clones and is missing some. That table gives V, J and clone size, and the DNA gave D and trimming. The profile shows approximately 120,000 clones, around 77% of them singletons. Germline V gene data show CDR1 as SGDLS and CDR2 as YYNGEE. V dropped 2 bases and J dropped 0 bases, with 9 bases sitting between them. CDR3 length: 14 residues. The sample taken for sequencing was peripheral blood. This chain connects TRBV9 to TRBJ2-7; possible D gene TRBD1, 6 bases. This clonotype was obtained from a human donor in a cohort sampled during active COVID-19. The CDR3 sequence is CASSVGTHSYEQYF. CDR3 nucleotide sequence: TGTGCCAGCAGCGTCGGGACACACTCCTACGAGCAGTACTTC.